This T cell receptor beta chain was found in a study of STAT5B mutations in CD4+ large granular lymphocyte leukemia. Study overall: The CDR3 'QG' motif was associated with a particular HLA allele among healthy donors.

The study, taken as a whole, reports: Without HLA matching, higher CD4+ than CD8+ T-LGLL clonality could reflect small sample size. Patient CD4-sorted repertoires stayed more clonal than healthy ones after leukemic-clone removal. Top patient clones used TRBV06 genes more often: 8/27 versus 2/35 in controls.

As to this clone: What it binds is unknown.

Trimming stripped 0 bases from V and 12 bases from J, with 25 bases between. Germline V lookup: CDR1 KGHSH, CDR2 LQKENI. This CDR3 has 17 residues. Method: immunoSEQ multiplex PCR; TCRdb's copy keeps in-frame clones and lacks some. Of about 32,000 clones in the sample, 70% to 90% were seen once. The sequencing sample was made of CD4+ T cells from blood buffy coats. The gene calls are TRBV18 and TRBJ2-3; D could derive from TRBD1 or TRBD2 (5 bases each). This receptor was taken from a human donor in good health. In DNA, the CDR3 is TGTGCCAGCTCACCACCGTTTCAGGGATCCGGGATTCTAAACCAGTATTTT. Its protein is CASSPPFQGSGILNQYF.